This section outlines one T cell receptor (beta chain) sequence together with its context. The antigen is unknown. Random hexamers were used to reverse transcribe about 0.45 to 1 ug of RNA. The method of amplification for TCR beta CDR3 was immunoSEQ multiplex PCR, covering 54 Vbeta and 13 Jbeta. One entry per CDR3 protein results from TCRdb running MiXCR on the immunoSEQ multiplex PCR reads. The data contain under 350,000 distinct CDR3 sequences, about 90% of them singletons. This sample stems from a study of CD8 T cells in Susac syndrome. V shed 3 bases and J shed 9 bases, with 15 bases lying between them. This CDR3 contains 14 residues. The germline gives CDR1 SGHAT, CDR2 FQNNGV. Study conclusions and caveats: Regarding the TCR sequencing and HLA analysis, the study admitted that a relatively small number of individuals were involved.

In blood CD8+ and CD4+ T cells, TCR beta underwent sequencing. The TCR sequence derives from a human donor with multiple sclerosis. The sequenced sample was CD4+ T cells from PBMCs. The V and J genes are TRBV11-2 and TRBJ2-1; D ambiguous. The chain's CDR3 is CASSFIAATGEQFF. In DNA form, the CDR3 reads TGTGCCAGCAGCTTCATAGCTGCGACGGGTGAGCAGTTCTTC.